One and the same sample provided the 10 T cell receptor beta chains below, sequenced in a study of shared clonotypes between healthy human individuals. Profiling relied on immunoSEQ multiplex PCR, and the TCRdb table lists in-frame clones only, not all of them. The table includes more than 550,000 clones, approximately 90% detected once. CD45RO negativity and positive selection for CCR7 defined naive CD8 cells, a population that excluded terminally differentiated effector memory CD45RA+ cells. Material for sequencing was naive CD8+ T cells sorted from blood. The receptors come from a man aged 25 to 45 in good health.

The rearrangement joins TRBV13 to TRBJ2-7, with no clear D. V was shortened by 1 base and J by 2 bases, with 9 bases between the two germline ends. The V gene's germline CDR1 is PRHDT and CDR2 FYEKMQ (reference sequence). This CDR3 has 14 amino acids. The CDR3 nucleotides read TGTGCCAGCAGCTTAGTACGGAGCCCCTACGAGCAGTACTTC. Amino acid sequence: CASSLVRSPYEQYF.

This chain joins TRBV21-1 and TRBJ2-1; TRBD2 was called by the table and not checked on the DNA. TRBV21-1 is reported as a pseudogene. The CDR3 runs 19 residues. CDR3 loop: CASSKSAVSAGRTYNEQFF. CDR3 sequence (DNA): TGTGCCAGCAGCAAATCGGCTGTCTCTGCGGGAAGAACATACAATGAGCAGTTCTTC.

The chain joins TRBV5-1 to TRBJ2-2; 7 nucleotides line up with TRBD1. CDR3 length: 16 amino acids. The V segment lost 5 bases and the J segment 0 bases; nucleotides outside the gene matches: 7. Germline CDR1 and CDR2: SGHRS and YFSETQ. CDR3 amino acids: CASRGTDLPNTGELFF. The CDR3 nucleotides are TGCGCCAGCAGAGGGACAGACCTTCCGAACACCGGGGAGCTGTTTTTT. The full variable domain, its missing parts supplied by reference TRBV5-1 and TRBJ2-2, is KAGVTQTPRYLIKTRGQQVTLSCSPISGHRSVSWYQQTPGQGLQFLFEYFSETQRNKGNFPGRFSGRQFSNSRSEMNVSTLELGDSALYLCASRGTDLPNTGELFFGEGSRLTVL.

Note on this clone: This specimen includes other DNA sequences encoding the same CDR3. The chain combines TRBV27 with TRBJ1-2, with 7 bases that match TRBD1. The germline CDR1 and CDR2 sequences are MNHEY and SMNVEV (reference sequence). The CDR3 loop spans 14 amino acids. J gave up 4 bases and V 3 bases, and 5 bases lay outside the gene matches. The CDR3 nucleotides read TGTGCCAGCAGTTTGACAGGGATCGGCTATGGCTACACCTTC. It codes for CASSLTGIGYGYTF.

The genes are TRBV4-1 and TRBJ2-7; 13 nucleotides align to TRBD2. Germline CDR1 reads MGHRA; CDR2 reads YSYEKL. Germline trimming cut 5 bases from V and 7 bases from J; bases unmatched to any gene: 11. The CDR3 contains 16 residues. DNA of the CDR3: TGCGCCAGCAGCTTACTAGCGGGAGGGCCCTCTTGGGAGCAGTACTTC. Its translation is CASSLLAGGPSWEQYF.

This rearrangement joins TRBV19 to TRBJ2-7, with D perhaps TRBD1 (6 bases). The CDR3 spans 14 residues. V was cut by 5 bases and J by 2 bases, with 13 bases left in between. CDR1 and CDR2 from the germline V gene are LNHDA and SQIVND (reference sequence). DNA for the CDR3: TGTGCCAGTAGTCCTCGGGACATTGCCTACGAGCAGTACTTC. Residues: CASSPRDIAYEQYF. Full variable domain (rest looked up from reference TRBV19 and TRBJ2-7): DGGITQSPKYLFRKEGQNVTLSCEQNLNHDAMYWYRQDPGQGLRLIYYSQIVNDFQKGDIAEGYSVSREKKESFPLTVTSAQKNPTAFYLCASSPRDIAYEQYFGPGTRLTVT.

This chain links TRBV5-1 with TRBJ2-7, with D tentatively TRBD2 (6 bases). CDR3 length equals 17 residues. Germline CDR1 and CDR2: SGHRS and YFSETQ. V gave up 6 bases and J gave up 2 bases, with 24 bases separating them. The CDR3 sequence: CASTPRVVAEHAYEQYF. The CDR3 nucleotides are TGCGCCAGCACCCCCCGTGTGGTAGCGGAACATGCCTACGAGCAGTACTTC.

The chain links TRBV4-3 to TRBJ2-3; 8 nucleotides agree with TRBD2. The CDR3 spans 16 residues. From germline, CDR1 is LGHNA and CDR2 YSLEER. With V trimmed by 0 bases and J by 3 bases, 5 bases remained unmatched. The CDR3 bases are TGCGCCAGCAGCCAAGATAGGGCTAGCGGGACAGATACGCAGTATTTT. Its translation: CASSQDRASGTDTQYF.

The gene calls are TRBV7-9 and TRBJ1-1; no reliable D call. The CDR3 runs to 13 residues. The germline V gene has CDR1 SEHNR and CDR2 FQNEAQ (reference sequence). V was clipped by 7 bases and J by 0 bases, with 9 bases between them. The CDR3 here is CASISWMNTEAFF. The CDR3 DNA sequence: TGTGCCAGCATCAGTTGGATGAACACTGAAGCTTTCTTT. The entire variable domain, with the rest obtained from reference TRBV7-9 and TRBJ1-1, is as follows: DTGVSQNPRHKITKRGQNVTFRCDPISEHNRLYWYRQTLGQGPEFLTYFQNEAQLEKSRLLSDRFSAERPKGSFSTLEIQRTEQGDSAMYLCASISWMNTEAFFGQGTRLTVV.

Written as DNA, the CDR3 is TGTGCCAGCAGCTTAGGCCTAGGGGGAAACTATGGCTACACCTTC. The encoded protein is CASSLGLGGNYGYTF. The rearrangement joins TRBV13 to TRBJ1-2; the D gene is possibly TRBD1 (6 bases). Germline CDR1 PRHDT, CDR2 FYEKMQ (reference sequence). This CDR3 contains 15 residues. With 0 bases removed from V and 2 bases from J, the gap between germline ends came to 10 bases.